This TCR beta chain was obtained from a study of human T cells and chemical hapten exposure. Study background: Diphenylcyclopropenone, dosed weekly to the scalp, was given to patients throughout the approximately 25-week study. Broader study findings: Clustering by CDR3 similarity yielded significantly more large clusters from expanded TCRs than controls. TCRs exceeding a frequency of 1 in 1000 stayed unchanged under DPC sensitization. Donors were affected by alopecia, so their immune reaction might vary from that of healthy individuals.

This clonotype occurred a few times. The antigen is undetermined. CDR1 and CDR2 (germline): SGHDT, YYEEEE. The CDR3 is made up of 17 amino acids. The V gene end was trimmed by 0 bases and the J gene end by 0 bases; junction bases not matched to a gene: 8. Time point: patch test 1, 2 weeks after DPC sensitization. The treatment is: therapeutic diphenylcyclopropenone sensitization with weekly scalp DPC. Via MiXCR, TCRdb re-called the RACE reads, giving one row per CDR3 protein. This table has 150,000 to 200,000 distinct CDR3 sequences, roughly 15% appearing once. This clonotype was sampled from a woman in her twenties or thirties with alopecia areata. Some clones in this sample may be carry-over from other donors' samples. The rearrangement links TRBV5-6 to TRBJ2-7, with 8 nucleotides matching TRBD2. Sample: whole blood, taken in connection with sensitization to the hapten diphenylcyclopropenone (DPC). The DNA for the CDR3 is TGTGCCAGCAGCTTGGCCATCGGGCTAGCGGGCTCCTACGAGCAGTACTTC. Translated, it gives CASSLAIGLAGSYEQYF. Together with reference TRBV5-6 and TRBJ2-7, the CDR3 gives the full variable domain: DAGVTQSPTHLIKTRGQQVTLRCSPKSGHDTVSWYQQALGQGPQFIFQYYEEEERQRGNFPDRFSGHQFPNYSSELNVNALLLGDSALYLCASSLAIGLAGSYEQYFGPGTRLTVT.